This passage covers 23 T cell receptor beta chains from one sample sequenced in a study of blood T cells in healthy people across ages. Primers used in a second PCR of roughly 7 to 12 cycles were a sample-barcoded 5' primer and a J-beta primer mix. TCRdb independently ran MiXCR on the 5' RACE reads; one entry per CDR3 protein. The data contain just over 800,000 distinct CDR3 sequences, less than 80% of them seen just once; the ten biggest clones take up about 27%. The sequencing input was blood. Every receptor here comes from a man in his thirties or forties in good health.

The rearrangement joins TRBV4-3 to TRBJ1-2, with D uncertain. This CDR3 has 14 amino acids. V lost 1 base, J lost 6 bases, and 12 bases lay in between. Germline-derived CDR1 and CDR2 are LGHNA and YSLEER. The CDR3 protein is CASSQVGNDNGYTF. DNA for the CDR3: TGCGCCAGCAGCCAAGTCGGGAATGATAATGGCTACACCTTC.

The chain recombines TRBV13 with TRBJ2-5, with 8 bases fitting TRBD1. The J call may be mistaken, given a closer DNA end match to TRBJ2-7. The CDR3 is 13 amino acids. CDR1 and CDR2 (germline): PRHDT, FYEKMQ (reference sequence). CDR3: CALGQVDSYEQYF. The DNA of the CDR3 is TGTGCCCTGGGACAGGTCGACTCCTACGAGCAGTACTTC.

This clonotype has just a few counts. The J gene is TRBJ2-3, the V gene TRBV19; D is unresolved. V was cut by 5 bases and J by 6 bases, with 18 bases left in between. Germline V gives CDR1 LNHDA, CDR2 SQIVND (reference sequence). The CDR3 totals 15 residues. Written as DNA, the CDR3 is TGTGCCAGTAGTCTCCTCCGAATAACTGGCGATACGCAGTATTTT. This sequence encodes CASSLLRITGDTQYF.

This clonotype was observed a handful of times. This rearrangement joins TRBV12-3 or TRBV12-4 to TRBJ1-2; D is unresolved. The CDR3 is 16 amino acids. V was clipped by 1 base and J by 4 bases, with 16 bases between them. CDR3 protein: CASSLGQVSASYGYTF. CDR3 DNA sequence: TGTGCCAGCAGTTTAGGTCAGGTGTCGGCCTCCTATGGCTACACCTTC.

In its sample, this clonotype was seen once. The DNA of the CDR3 is TGCAGTGCACCAGACAGGAGCAACTATGGCTACACCTTC. It yields the protein CSAPDRSNYGYTF. This chain links TRBV20-1 with TRBJ1-2; weak D call: TRBD1 (6 bases). Trimming pared 6 bases from V and 2 bases from J, leaving 13 bases between. The CDR3 is 13 amino acids. The germline V gene has CDR1 DFQATT and CDR2 SNEGSKA (reference sequence).

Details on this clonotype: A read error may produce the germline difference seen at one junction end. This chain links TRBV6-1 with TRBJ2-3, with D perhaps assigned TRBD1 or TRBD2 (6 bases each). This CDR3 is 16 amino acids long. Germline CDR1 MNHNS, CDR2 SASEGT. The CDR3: CASSQAGARGSDTQYF. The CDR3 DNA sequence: TGTGCCAGCAGTCAAGCAGGGGCGCGGGGATCAGATACGCAGTATTTT.

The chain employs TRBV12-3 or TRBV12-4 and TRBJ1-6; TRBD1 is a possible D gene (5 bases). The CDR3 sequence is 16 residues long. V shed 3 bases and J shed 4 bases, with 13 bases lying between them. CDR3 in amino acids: CASSLLQGQYNSPLHF. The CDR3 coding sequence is TGTGCCAGCAGTTTGCTCCAGGGTCAGTATAATTCACCCCTCCACTTT.

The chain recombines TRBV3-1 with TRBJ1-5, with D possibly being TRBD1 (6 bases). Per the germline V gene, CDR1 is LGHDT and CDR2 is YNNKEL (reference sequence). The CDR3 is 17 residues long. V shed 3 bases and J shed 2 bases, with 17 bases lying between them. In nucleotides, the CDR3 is TGTGCCAGCAGCCAGGGAAAGGGACAAAGGGGCAATCAGCCCCAGCATTTT. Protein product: CASSQGKGQRGNQPQHF.

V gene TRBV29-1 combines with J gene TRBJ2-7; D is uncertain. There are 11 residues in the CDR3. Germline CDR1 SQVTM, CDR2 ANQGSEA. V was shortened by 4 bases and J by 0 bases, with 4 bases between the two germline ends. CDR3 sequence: CSVVHSYEQYF. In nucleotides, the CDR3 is TGCAGCGTTGTGCACTCCTACGAGCAGTACTTC.

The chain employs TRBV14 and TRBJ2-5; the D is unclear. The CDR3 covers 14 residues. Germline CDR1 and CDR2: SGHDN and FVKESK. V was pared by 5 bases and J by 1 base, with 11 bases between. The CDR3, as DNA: TGTGCCAGCAGCACGTATACGATCCAAGAGACCCAGTACTTC. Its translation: CASSTYTIQETQYF.

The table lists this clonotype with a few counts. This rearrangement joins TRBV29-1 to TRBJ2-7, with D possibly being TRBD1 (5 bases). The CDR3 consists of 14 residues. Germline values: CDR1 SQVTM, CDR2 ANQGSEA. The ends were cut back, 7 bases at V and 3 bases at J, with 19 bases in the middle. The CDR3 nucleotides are TGCAGCGCCAAACCTTTAATCGACAGCTACGAGCAGTACTTC. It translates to CSAKPLIDSYEQYF.

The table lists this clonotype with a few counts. The CDR3 nucleotides read TGTGCCAGCAGCCTATCGACAGCTAACTATGGCTACACCTTC. The encoded protein is CASSLSTANYGYTF. The V and J genes are TRBV7-2 and TRBJ1-2; D may be TRBD1 (5 bases). Per the germline V gene, CDR1 is SGHTA and CDR2 is FQGNSA. This CDR3 is 14 amino acids long. V was cut by 5 bases and J by 0 bases, with 10 bases left in between.

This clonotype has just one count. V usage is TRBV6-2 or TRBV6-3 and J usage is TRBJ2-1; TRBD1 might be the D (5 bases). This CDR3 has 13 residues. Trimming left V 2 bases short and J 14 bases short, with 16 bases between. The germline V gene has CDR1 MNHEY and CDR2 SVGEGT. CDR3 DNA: TGTGCCAGCAGTTACCAGGGTACAACTCACGAGTTCTTC. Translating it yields CASSYQGTTHEFF.

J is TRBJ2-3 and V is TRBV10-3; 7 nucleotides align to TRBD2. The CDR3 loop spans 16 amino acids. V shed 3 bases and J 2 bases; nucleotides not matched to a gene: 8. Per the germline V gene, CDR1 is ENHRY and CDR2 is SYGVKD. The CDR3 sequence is CAISDLRRGDTDTQYF. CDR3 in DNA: TGTGCCATCAGTGATCTTCGCCGGGGGGACACAGATACGCAGTATTTT.

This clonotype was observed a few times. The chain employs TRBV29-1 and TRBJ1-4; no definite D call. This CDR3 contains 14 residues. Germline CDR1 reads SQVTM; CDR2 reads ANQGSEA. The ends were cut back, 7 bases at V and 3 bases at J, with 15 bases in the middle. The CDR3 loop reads CSAEGTAPNEKLFF. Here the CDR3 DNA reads TGCAGCGCCGAGGGAACGGCCCCTAATGAAAAACTGTTTTTT.

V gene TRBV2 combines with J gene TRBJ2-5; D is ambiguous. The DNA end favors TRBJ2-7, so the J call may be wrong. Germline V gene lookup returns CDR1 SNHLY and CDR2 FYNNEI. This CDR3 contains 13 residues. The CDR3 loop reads CASSESRVYEQYF. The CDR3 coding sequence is TGTGCCAGCAGTGAGAGTAGGGTCTACGAGCAGTACTTC.

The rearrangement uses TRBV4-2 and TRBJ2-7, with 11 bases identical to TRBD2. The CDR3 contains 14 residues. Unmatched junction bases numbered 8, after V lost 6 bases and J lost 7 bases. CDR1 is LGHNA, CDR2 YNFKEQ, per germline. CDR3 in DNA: TGTGCCAGCAGTAAGACTAGCGGGGCAGGGGAGCAGTACTTC. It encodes CASSKTSGAGEQYF.

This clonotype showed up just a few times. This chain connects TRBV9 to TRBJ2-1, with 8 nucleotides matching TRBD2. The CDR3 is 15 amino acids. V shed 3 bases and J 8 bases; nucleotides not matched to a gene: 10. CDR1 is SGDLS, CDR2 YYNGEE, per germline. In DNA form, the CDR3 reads TGTGCCAGCAGCGCGGGACTAGGCCTTGCTCATGAGCAGTTCTTC. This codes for CASSAGLGLAHEQFF.

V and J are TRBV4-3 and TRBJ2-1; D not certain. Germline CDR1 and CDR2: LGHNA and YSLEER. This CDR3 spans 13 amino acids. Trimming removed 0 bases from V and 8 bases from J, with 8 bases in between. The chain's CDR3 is CASSQDYGDEQFF. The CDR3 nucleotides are TGCGCCAGCAGCCAAGATTATGGGGATGAGCAGTTCTTC.

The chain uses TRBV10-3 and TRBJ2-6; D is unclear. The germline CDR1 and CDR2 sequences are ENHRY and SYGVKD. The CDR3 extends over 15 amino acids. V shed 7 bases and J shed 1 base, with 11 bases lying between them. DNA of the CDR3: TGTGCCATCAACCGTGGGGATTCTGGGGCCAACGTCCTGACTTTC. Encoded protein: CAINRGDSGANVLTF.

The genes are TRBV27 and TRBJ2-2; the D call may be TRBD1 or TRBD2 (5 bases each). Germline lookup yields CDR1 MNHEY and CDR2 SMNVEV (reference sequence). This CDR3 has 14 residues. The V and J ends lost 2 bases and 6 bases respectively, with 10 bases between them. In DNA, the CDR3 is TGTGCCAGCAGTTTAAGAGGGGATGCCGGGGAGCTGTTTTTT. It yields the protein CASSLRGDAGELFF.

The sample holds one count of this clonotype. CDR3 protein: CASSPWGGRSDTQYF. In DNA, the CDR3 is TGTGCCAGCAGCCCCTGGGGGGGGCGTTCAGATACGCAGTATTTT. V usage is TRBV27 and J usage is TRBJ2-3; TRBD2 is a possible D gene (7 bases). Germline V gene lookup returns CDR1 MNHEY and CDR2 SMNVEV (reference sequence). V was clipped by 6 bases and J by 4 bases, with 17 bases between them. CDR3 length: 15 amino acids.

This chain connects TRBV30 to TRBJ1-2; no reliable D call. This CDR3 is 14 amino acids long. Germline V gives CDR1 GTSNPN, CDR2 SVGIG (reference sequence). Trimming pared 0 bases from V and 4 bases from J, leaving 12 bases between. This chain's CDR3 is CAWSVRSTVYGYTF. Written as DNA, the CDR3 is TGTGCCTGGAGTGTACGTTCCACGGTCTATGGCTACACCTTC.